One sample yielded the 6 T cell receptor beta chains listed below, sequenced in a study of T cell changes during pregnancy in multiple sclerosis. Produced via immunoSEQ multiplex PCR; TCRdb's table is partial and in-frame only. Altogether tens of thousands of clones are present, roughly nine tenths being singletons, with the ten largest covering under 0.35%. The source was CD4+ T cells from peripheral blood mononuclear cells, collected in the third trimester of pregnancy. The receptors were gathered from a female donor in good health, enrolled as a control in a pregnancy study.

This chain joins TRBV19 and TRBJ2-3, with a tentative D call TRBD1 (6 bases). V lost 3 bases to trimming and J lost 6 bases, with 13 bases between them. Germline V CDR1 and CDR2: LNHDA, SQIVND (reference sequence). The CDR3 has 14 amino acids. The CDR3 DNA sequence: TGTGCCAGTAGTATTATGGGGGCACGGGATACGCAGTATTTT. Protein sequence: CASSIMGARDTQYF.

The V and J genes are TRBV25-1 and TRBJ2-7; D may be TRBD2 (5 bases). This CDR3 contains 15 residues. The V end was cut by 6 bases, the J end by 1 base, with 16 bases between. Germline-derived CDR1 and CDR2 are MGHDK and SYGVNS. CDR3 in amino acids: CASSAPVRGSYEQYF. DNA for the CDR3: TGTGCCAGCAGCGCACCGGTTCGGGGATCCTACGAGCAGTACTTC.

This clone was seen once. This chain links TRBV7-3 with TRBJ1-5; TRBD1 aligns across 8 bases. Germline V gives CDR1 SGHTA, CDR2 FQGTGA. The V gene end was trimmed by 5 bases and the J gene end by 4 bases; junction bases not matched to a gene: 7. This CDR3 is 15 amino acids long. The CDR3 loop is CASSHRQGRNQPQHF. The DNA for the CDR3 is TGTGCCAGCAGCCACCGACAGGGGAGGAATCAGCCCCAGCATTTT.

This rearrangement joins TRBV19 to TRBJ2-3; D is possibly TRBD1 (6 bases). Germline V gene sequence: CDR1 LNHDA, CDR2 SQIVND (reference sequence). This CDR3 contains 15 residues. Trimming shortened V by 6 bases and J by 2 bases, and 15 bases separated the two germline ends. The CDR3 DNA sequence: TGTGCCAGTAGCTCCGGGACATACTTCACAGATACGCAGTATTTT. Encoded protein: CASSSGTYFTDTQYF.

V gene TRBV25-1 combines with J gene TRBJ2-5, with D tentatively TRBD1 (5 bases). There are 16 residues in the CDR3. V dropped 1 base and J dropped 2 bases, with 14 bases sitting between them. CDR1 is MGHDK and CDR2 is SYGVNS in the germline V gene. CDR3 DNA sequence: TGTGCCAGCAGTGAATTTGGCAGGGTGGATCAAGAGACCCAGTACTTC. It encodes CASSEFGRVDQETQYF.

The table lists this clone with a few counts. The chain employs TRBV14 and TRBJ1-1, with 10 nucleotides matching TRBD1. CDR1 is SGHDN and CDR2 is FVKESK in the germline V gene. CDR3 size: 14 residues. V gave up 4 bases and J gave up 11 bases; unmatched junction bases: 10. The CDR3 loop is CASSRLNPGQGAFF. CDR3 DNA sequence: TGTGCCAGCAGCCGCCTAAATCCGGGACAGGGGGCTTTCTTT.